This TCR beta chain was observed in a study of blood T cells in healthy people across ages. Study-wide background: Through template switching, about one barcoded beta molecule was captured per two T cells, as measured in model experiments.

Study-level findings and limits: Older individuals had lower TCR beta diversity per million T cells (the decline was roughly linear).

Germline V lookup: CDR1 LGHNA, CDR2 YNFKEQ. The CDR3 totals 12 residues. Together with a sample-barcoded 5' primer, a J-beta primer mix was included in a second PCR lasting about 6 to 11 cycles. Using its own MiXCR run on the 5' RACE reads, TCRdb lists one record per CDR3 protein. Of 1.5 million to 2 million distinct CDR3 sequences in the sample, about 50% were seen once. The people who gave samples were healthy Caucasians from Russia, aged about 6 to 100. Drawing of peripheral blood yielded about 10 milliliters from each donor. Points on this clonotype: Its antigen is still unknown.

This clonotype was sampled from a woman in her 40s in good health. What was sequenced was blood. The chain has TRBV4-2 and TRBJ2-4, with D hard to call. The assigned J gene may be wrong: the sequence end matches TRBJ2-7 better. The CDR3 DNA sequence: TGTGCCAGCAGCCAAGAGTCTGGCGAGCAGTACTTC. It specifies CASSQESGEQYF.